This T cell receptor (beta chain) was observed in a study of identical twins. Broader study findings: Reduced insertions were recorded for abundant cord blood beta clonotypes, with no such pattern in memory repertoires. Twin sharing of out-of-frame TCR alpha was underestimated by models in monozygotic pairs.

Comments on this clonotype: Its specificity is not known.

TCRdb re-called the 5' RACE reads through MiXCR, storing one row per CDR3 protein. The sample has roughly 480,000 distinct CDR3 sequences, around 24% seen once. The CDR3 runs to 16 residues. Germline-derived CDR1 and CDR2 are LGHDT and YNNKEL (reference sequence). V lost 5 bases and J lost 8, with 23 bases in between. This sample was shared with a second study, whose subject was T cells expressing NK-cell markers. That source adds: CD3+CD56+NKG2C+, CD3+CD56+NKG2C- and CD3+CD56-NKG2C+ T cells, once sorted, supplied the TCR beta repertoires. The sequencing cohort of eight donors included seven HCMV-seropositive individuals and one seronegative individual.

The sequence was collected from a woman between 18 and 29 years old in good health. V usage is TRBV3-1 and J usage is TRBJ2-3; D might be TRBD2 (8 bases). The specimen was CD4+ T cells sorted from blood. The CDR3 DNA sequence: TGTGCCAGCAGCAGGGAGGGGGCTAGCGGGTCATCTACGCAGTATTTT. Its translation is CASSREGASGSSTQYF.